This is a list of T cell receptor beta chains from one sample in a study of blood T cell repertoires in COVID-19. The protocol was immunoSEQ multiplex PCR, while the TCRdb copy is restricted to in-frame clones and leaves out a portion. This table has about 160,000 clones, around 81% appearing once. Material: peripheral blood. The receptors come from a man aged 65-85 years who had recovered from COVID-19. Each CDR3 is given with its conserved first and last residue. Fields, in order: V gene, clone size, J gene, CDR3 length, D gene, CDR3 DNA, CDR3 protein. The D gene is left open where the match is weak. Part of the rows lack a size; the others show once, few, many or a class for expanded clones.

V: TRBV11-2
size: NA
J: TRBJ2-1
length: 19
D: TRBD2
DNA: TGTGCCAGCAGCTTAGATGGGACTAGCGGGACGAGCTCCTACAATGAGCAGTTCTTC
CDR3: CASSLDGTSGTSSYNEQFF

V: TRBV2
size: NA
J: TRBJ1-2
length: 13
D: TRBD1
DNA: TGTGCCAGCAGCGCAACAGGGGCCTATGGCTACACCTTC
CDR3: CASSATGAYGYTF

V: TRBV18
size: NA
J: TRBJ2-1
length: 15
D: TRBD1
DNA: TGTGCCAGCTCACCACCGATGACAGGGGATCATGAGCAGTTCTTC
CDR3: CASSPPMTGDHEQFF

V: TRBV20-1
size: NA
J: TRBJ1-2
length: 11
D: TRBD1
DNA: TGCAGTGTGGCACAGGGGGGACCCTACACCTTC
CDR3: CSVAQGGPYTF

V: TRBV12-3/TRBV12-4
size: NA
J: TRBJ2-1
length: 13
D: TRBD2
DNA: TGTGCCAGCAGTTTGCGGGAGAGCAATGAGCAGTTCTTC
CDR3: CASSLRESNEQFF

V: TRBV30
size: NA
J: TRBJ1-2
length: 11
D: NA
DNA: TGTGCCTGGAGCACAGGGTTTGGCTACACCTTC
CDR3: CAWSTGFGYTF

V: TRBV28
size: NA
J: TRBJ2-7
length: 16
D: NA
DNA: TGTGCCAGCAGTTCTCCTGGGACTGACCTGGGCTACGAGCAGTACTTC
CDR3: CASSSPGTDLGYEQYF

V: TRBV5-1
size: NA
J: TRBJ2-5
length: 16
D: TRBD2
DNA: TGCGCCAGCAGCTTAGCTGGGACTAGCGGACGTAGGGCCCAGTACTTC
CDR3: CASSLAGTSGRRAQYF

V: TRBV6-5
size: NA
J: TRBJ1-1
length: 11
D: NA
DNA: TGTGCCAGCAGGGTTCCCTTCGGAGCTTTCTTT
CDR3: CASRVPFGAFF

V: TRBV28
size: NA
J: TRBJ1-1
length: 13
D: NA
DNA: TGTGCCATCGAGCGGGGGGCCAAACCTGAAGCTTTCTTT
CDR3: CAIERGAKPEAFF

V: TRBV29-1
size: NA
J: TRBJ1-2
length: 12
D: NA
DNA: TGCAGCGTCGGGTCGGAGGGGCTTGGCTACACCTTC
CDR3: CSVGSEGLGYTF

V: TRBV29-1
size: NA
J: TRBJ2-3
length: 14
D: TRBD2
DNA: TGCAGCGTCATACTAGCGGGGGGCACAGATACGCAGTATTTT
CDR3: CSVILAGGTDTQYF

V: TRBV27
size: NA
J: TRBJ1-1
length: 12
D: NA
DNA: TGTGCCAGCAGCCCCCTCGGCGGGGCTACTTTCTTT
CDR3: CASSPLGGATFF

V: TRBV5-1
size: NA
J: TRBJ1-1
length: 14
D: TRBD1
DNA: TGCGCCAGCAGCGCCCCGGACAGGGTGGATGAAGCTTTCTTT
CDR3: CASSAPDRVDEAFF

V: TRBV10-3
size: NA
J: TRBJ2-4
length: 16
D: TRBD1
DNA: TGTGCCTTTCTTTTTCCACCTCAGGGGGTCAAAAACATTCAGTACTTC
CDR3: CAFLFPPQGVKNIQYF

V: TRBV10-3
size: NA
J: TRBJ2-7
length: 14
D: TRBD2
DNA: TGTGCCATCAGTGTAGCGGGAGGGTCCTACGAGCAGTACTTC
CDR3: CAISVAGGSYEQYF

V: TRBV7-3
size: NA
J: TRBJ2-3
length: 15
D: TRBD2
DNA: TGTGCCAGCAGCTTATCATGGACTAGCGGAGAAACGCAGTATTTT
CDR3: CASSLSWTSGETQYF

V: TRBV25-1
size: NA
J: TRBJ1-4
length: 15
D: TRBD1
DNA: TGTGCCAGCAGTGCCTACAGGGGGACTAATGAAAAACTGTTTTTT
CDR3: CASSAYRGTNEKLFF

V: TRBV6-5
size: NA
J: TRBJ2-3
length: 14
D: TRBD2
DNA: TGTGCCAGCAGGCGGGAGGGCCAGGGAGATACGCAGTATTTT
CDR3: CASRREGQGDTQYF

V: TRBV5-6
size: few
J: TRBJ2-7
length: 15
D: TRBD1
DNA: TGTGCCAGCAGCTTTTTGACAGGGGTCCCCTACGAGCAGTACTTC
CDR3: CASSFLTGVPYEQYF

V: TRBV18
size: once
J: TRBJ2-4
length: 18
D: TRBD2
DNA: TGTGCCAGCTCACCACCATCTCTAGCGGGAGGGCCGGGTAACATTCAGTACTTC
CDR3: CASSPPSLAGGPGNIQYF

V: TRBV5-1
size: once
J: TRBJ2-5
length: 14
D: NA
DNA: TGCGCCAGCAGCTTGGCGGTGGAGCAAGAGACCCAGTACTTC
CDR3: CASSLAVEQETQYF

V: TRBV6-2/TRBV6-3
size: NA
J: TRBJ1-5
length: 17
D: TRBD1
DNA: TGTGCCAGCAGTCACTCGGGAAGACAGGGATACAATCAGCCCCAGCATTTT
CDR3: CASSHSGRQGYNQPQHF

V: TRBV5-1
size: NA
J: TRBJ2-7
length: 14
D: TRBD1
DNA: TGCGCCAGCAGCTCCGGGACAGGAACCTACGAGCAGTACTTC
CDR3: CASSSGTGTYEQYF

V: TRBV6-5
size: few
J: TRBJ2-7
length: 14
D: NA
DNA: TGTGCCAGCAGTACCGGGACACCTCTCTACGAGCAGTACTTC
CDR3: CASSTGTPLYEQYF

V: TRBV6-5
size: few
J: TRBJ2-3
length: 11
D: NA
DNA: TGTGCCAGCGTACAGGCAGATACGCAGTATTTT
CDR3: CASVQADTQYF

V: TRBV5-5
size: once
J: TRBJ1-5
length: 16
D: TRBD1
DNA: TGTGCCAGCAGCACCGGGACAGGGGGTAGCAATCAGCCCCAGCATTTT
CDR3: CASSTGTGGSNQPQHF

V: TRBV7-2
size: NA
J: TRBJ2-3
length: 16
D: NA
DNA: TGTGCCAGCAGCTTGTGGGGAGCTACTAGCACAGATACGCAGTATTTT
CDR3: CASSLWGATSTDTQYF

V: TRBV5-1
size: NA
J: TRBJ2-7
length: 14
D: TRBD2
DNA: TGCGCCAGCACGGAGCCGGGACTAGGGTACGAGCAGTACTTC
CDR3: CASTEPGLGYEQYF

V: TRBV5-1
size: NA
J: TRBJ2-2
length: 14
D: TRBD2
DNA: TGCGCCAGCAGCCACGGGACTAGCGGAGGAGGGCTGTTTTTT
CDR3: CASSHGTSGGGLFF

V: TRBV6-5
size: NA
J: TRBJ2-3
length: 15
D: NA
DNA: TGTGCCAGCAGTTCCCCCCGACTGCTCACAGATACGCAGTATTTT
CDR3: CASSSPRLLTDTQYF

V: TRBV5-1
size: NA
J: TRBJ2-5
length: 14
D: TRBD1
DNA: TGCGCCAGCAGCTTGATCGGACAGGGCGAGACCCAGTACTTC
CDR3: CASSLIGQGETQYF

V: TRBV5-1
size: NA
J: TRBJ2-4
length: 15
D: NA
DNA: TGCGCCAGCAGCTTGGGAGGGCCGGGCAAAAACATTCAGTACTTC
CDR3: CASSLGGPGKNIQYF

V: TRBV2
size: NA
J: TRBJ1-5
length: 15
D: TRBD1
DNA: TGTGCCAGCTATGCGGACAGGGGTGACCTTCAGCCCCAGCATTTT
CDR3: CASYADRGDLQPQHF

V: TRBV9
size: NA
J: TRBJ2-2
length: 17
D: TRBD1
DNA: TGTGCCAGCAGCCCCAGTCCCGGGACAGGGGGGAACGGGGAGCTGTTTTTT
CDR3: CASSPSPGTGGNGELFF

V: TRBV25-1
size: NA
J: TRBJ1-4
length: 13
D: NA
DNA: TGTGCCAGCAGTGGATCAGGGGAAGAAAAACTGTTTTTT
CDR3: CASSGSGEEKLFF

V: TRBV21-1
size: NA
J: TRBJ2-5
length: 15
D: NA
DNA: TGTGCCAACATGAGGGGGAGGGTTTCCCAAGAGACCCAGTACTTC
CDR3: CANMRGRVSQETQYF

V: TRBV29-1
size: NA
J: TRBJ2-1
length: 17
D: TRBD2
DNA: TGCAGCGTTGAGAGAAGTAGCGGGAGATCAGTTTACAATGAGCAGTTCTTC
CDR3: CSVERSSGRSVYNEQFF

V: TRBV27
size: NA
J: TRBJ1-1
length: 15
D: TRBD1
DNA: TGTGCCAGCAGTTTCCTCCGAGGGGGCTCTACTGAAGCTTTCTTT
CDR3: CASSFLRGGSTEAFF

V: TRBV24-1
size: many
J: TRBJ2-3
length: 15
D: TRBD2
DNA: TGTGCCACCAGTGATTTTAGGACTAGCTCAGATACGCAGTATTTT
CDR3: CATSDFRTSSDTQYF

V: TRBV6-1
size: NA
J: TRBJ1-6
length: 16
D: NA
DNA: TGTGCCAGCAGTGGCGGACTATCGGGCCTAGATTCACCCCTCCACTTT
CDR3: CASSGGLSGLDSPLHF

V: TRBV28
size: NA
J: TRBJ2-1
length: 14
D: TRBD2
DNA: TGTGCCAGCCTCGGGAGGATGTCTGAAAATGAGCAGTTCTTC
CDR3: CASLGRMSENEQFF

V: TRBV27
size: NA
J: TRBJ1-2
length: 12
D: NA
DNA: TGTGCCAGCAGTGCCACAGGGTTTGGCTACACCTTC
CDR3: CASSATGFGYTF

V: TRBV11-2
size: NA
J: TRBJ1-1
length: 15
D: NA
DNA: TGTGCCAGCAGCTTAGAGGGACAAACCCTAACTGAAGCTTTCTTT
CDR3: CASSLEGQTLTEAFF

V: TRBV13
size: NA
J: TRBJ1-5
length: 13
D: NA
DNA: TGTGCCAGCAGCGGCGGCCACCAGCAGCCCCAGCATTTT
CDR3: CASSGGHQQPQHF

V: TRBV4-3
size: NA
J: TRBJ2-1
length: 16
D: TRBD2
DNA: TGCGCCAGCAGCCAACCCCTAGCGGGAGACTCCAATGAGCAGTTCTTC
CDR3: CASSQPLAGDSNEQFF

V: TRBV11-2
size: NA
J: TRBJ2-1
length: 18
D: TRBD2
DNA: TGTGCCAGCACCAAGGCAGCGGGAGGGCCCCGTGTAGGAAATGAGCAGTTCTTC
CDR3: CASTKAAGGPRVGNEQFF

V: TRBV29-1
size: NA
J: TRBJ2-1
length: 16
D: TRBD1
DNA: TGCAGCGTTGAAGGGGACAGGGGAAACTCCTACAATGAGCAGTTCTTC
CDR3: CSVEGDRGNSYNEQFF

V: TRBV4-1
size: once
J: TRBJ2-1
length: 17
D: TRBD2
DNA: TGCGCCAGCAGCCAACGAGCGACTAGCGGGAATAGCAATGAGCAGTTCTTC
CDR3: CASSQRATSGNSNEQFF

V: TRBV5-6
size: NA
J: TRBJ2-1
length: 15
D: NA
DNA: TGTGCCAGCAGCTTGGGTCCACAGGGTATTGAGGAGCAGTTCTTC
CDR3: CASSLGPQGIEEQFF

V: TRBV12-2
size: NA
J: TRBJ1-1
length: 17
D: NA
DNA: TGTGCAAGTCGCTTACCTGGACAGGGGGTTGTAGGCACTGAAGCTTTCTTT
CDR3: CASRLPGQGVVGTEAFF

V: TRBV5-1
size: NA
J: TRBJ2-7
length: 14
D: NA
DNA: TGCGCCAGCAGCTTGGAGGGGTCTACCTACGAGCAGTACTTC
CDR3: CASSLEGSTYEQYF

V: TRBV5-4
size: NA
J: TRBJ2-5
length: 14
D: NA
DNA: TGTGCCAGCAGCCAGGGTAACCAAAAAGAGACCCAGTACTTC
CDR3: CASSQGNQKETQYF

V: TRBV10-3
size: NA
J: TRBJ2-1
length: 14
D: NA
DNA: TGTGCCATCAGTGGACCAGGGCGAGGGGGTGAGCAGTTCTTC
CDR3: CAISGPGRGGEQFF

V: TRBV7-9
size: NA
J: TRBJ2-1
length: 17
D: TRBD2
DNA: TGTGCCAGCAGCTTACGGGAGGTCACCAGCTCCTACAATGAGCAGTTCTTC
CDR3: CASSLREVTSSYNEQFF

V: TRBV6-2/TRBV6-3
size: NA
J: TRBJ2-1
length: 16
D: TRBD2
DNA: TGTGCCAGCAGTTACTCCATAGCGGGAGTGGGGAATGAGCAGTTCTTC
CDR3: CASSYSIAGVGNEQFF